This record looks at one T cell receptor beta chain sequence and its context. There are a few counts of this clone. No cognate antigen has been identified for it. No base qualities exist here, and no much larger clone lies one base off it. The cohort consisted of 666 healthy bone marrow donors. Cohort members were all nominally healthy when sampled, although unrecorded immune exposures were likely present. The donor was CMV seropositive and was included in the group of some 290 seropositive cohort members. A peripheral blood sample was collected from each donor, and TCR beta sequencing was performed on peripheral blood mononuclear cells. The Qiagen DNeasy Blood Extraction Kit was used to extract genomic DNA from the blood cell samples. The data were obtained in a study of cytomegalovirus exposure and HLA in healthy donors (dated by TCRdb to about 2017). Some background on the complete study: An earlier analysis of some 620 of the donors reported about 300 Gb of sequence data and 100 million to 120 million unique TCR beta sequences obtained from approximately 180 million T cells. Because of strong linkage in the cohort, roughly 5 DR-DQ haplotypes were treated as single units for association and clustering. The study combined high-throughput TCR immunosequencing, statistical association of individual TCRs with disease status, and machine learning to predict cytomegalovirus infection status. Both class I and class II loci were covered by HLA typing, at four-digit resolution. A later analysis re-examined previously published TCR beta repertoires from about 670 donors and added high-resolution HLA genotyping to investigate patterns of TCR occurrence. A separate validation cohort of 90 to 150 different subjects was used in addition to the 666-subject first cohort. The aim of the study was to test whether cataloging public T cell receptors could identify signatures of past pathogen exposure. An early release covering roughly 600 HLA-typed donors comprised about 300 gigabases of sequencing data and 85 million to 100 million unique TCR sequences. Using immunosequencing, the study profiled T cell repertoires from roughly 650 subjects and related those repertoires to cytomegalovirus serostatus. Of the roughly 390 genotyped donors, about 80% fell in the genetic ancestry cluster associated with self-reported Caucasian donors. Typing coverage varied by locus: about 620-630 donors for A, B, C, DRB1 and DQB1; approximately 500 for DQA1; about 570 for DPA1; roughly 450 for DPB1. Alongside the repertoire data, information on donor age, sex, ethnicity and CMV serostatus was compiled. The later analysis used no new phenotypic data to find candidate immune exposures, relying instead on TCR beta sequences and their occurrence across donors. All discovery cohort repertoires had been generated on a single sequencing platform. Among about 370 genotyped donors of the cohort, an average of around 220,000 unique TCR beta nucleotide sequences was sequenced per donor, of which roughly 17% were non-productive. A later genetic analysis took genome-wide SNP genotypes for about 60% of the roughly 670 donors and used that subset as a discovery cohort. An earlier analysis of 587 of the donors applied high-throughput TCR beta sequencing to assess whether each TCR beta V gene segment acted as functional or pseudogenic.

Study-level results and caveats: The earlier analysis of 450 to 700 of the donors excluded 15 to 20 rarely observed V segments, including chromosome 9 orphons, because counts were too low. In a later analysis, the rate of TCR association differed among HLA loci, with DRB1 alleles having the most associated TCRs and HLA-C alleles having the fewest. In a later genetic analysis, a missense DCLRE1C variant was associated with V-gene and J-gene trimming of TCR beta chains, and the association was replicated in an independent cohort. Most TCR sequences were observed very rarely across donors, whereas some public TCRs were present in many individuals. The only immune exposure information available for the cohort was CMV serostatus. In vitro tests confirmed that a few of the cytomegalovirus-associated TCR beta chains recognize cytomegalovirus antigens. Presence/absence analyses assumed roughly uniform sequencing depth across donors, an assumption that may not hold. In both the original and validation cohorts, the classifier was reported to diagnose cytomegalovirus status with high specificity and sensitivity. Compared with equally common non-associated chains, HLA-associated TCR beta chains in a later analysis were more clonally expanded and had lower generation probabilities. A further reported finding was that TCR beta sequences accurately predicted the HLA-A and HLA-B alleles for most subjects in the first cohort. According to a later analysis, parvovirus B19, influenza, CMV and Epstein-Barr virus appeared linked to several top co-occurrence clusters. The cohort was sequenced for TCR beta chains only, and without alpha or paired-chain data the features that could be detected were limited. Correlated functional status among segregating V segments might be attributable to linkage disequilibrium, but an unknown experimental factor could not be ruled out. Broadly in line with IMGT annotations, most TCR beta V segments showed up in productive rearrangements about 87% or about 30% of the time in an earlier analysis of about 500 of the donors. A cluster of highly shared sequence variants was judged likely to represent a technical artifact of the sequencing pipeline. According to a later analysis, most CMV-associated TCR beta chains appeared to be HLA-restricted, and the HLA associations seemed to be driven largely by CMV exposure. Strong co-occurrence of HLA alleles, especially DR and DQ, made assigning TCR associations to individual alleles difficult. At a false discovery rate of 0.05, a later analysis linked under 20,000 TCR beta sequences to specific HLA alleles. Compared with the roughly 700-donor mean, donors in an Asian-associated ancestry cluster had fewer N-insertions in productive TCRs, according to a later genetic analysis. HLA typing was unavailable for some donors at each locus, so association tests used only the typed subset. According to the authors, the approach could potentially be generalized to other disease states and immunological phenotypes. A total of roughly 160 TCR beta chains were listed by the study as associated with cytomegalovirus. The 87-base-pair reads could not distinguish some IMGT-functional V segments, including TRBV6-2 and TRBV6-3, so those segments were excluded.

Libraries were constructed by the immunoSEQ multiplex PCR assay. A mixture of 60 forward primers for TCR Vbeta segments and 13 reverse primers for TCR Jbeta segments was used in the multiplex PCR. A multiplex PCR assay on genomic DNA amplified the CDR3 region of rearranged TCR beta genes. On the Illumina HiSeq System, the amplified TCR beta libraries were sequenced as 87-base-pair reads. On the authors' methods: A later analysis counted some 74 million unique TCR beta chains across the 666 repertoires, and 9.5 million to 11 million of these chains were shared by at least two donors. Raw reads were error-corrected and collapsed into unique sequences by a nearest-neighbor algorithm in which closely related sequences were merged to remove PCR and sequencing errors. To assign V, D and J gene segments, CDR3 sequences were aligned to IMGT reference sequences. For a sequence to be retained, at least a six-nucleotide match to both a V gene segment and a J gene segment was required. Rearrangements were called productive when the CDR3 lacked stop codons and stayed in frame with V and J; all others were non-productive. CDR3 was defined by IMGT convention, running from the second conserved V-encoded cysteine to the conserved J-encoded phenylalanine. The earlier analysis of about 530 of the donors excluded any sequence lacking an unambiguous match to a single V gene segment. In an earlier analysis of some 590 of the donors, a V segment was called functional when productive rearrangements were above 56.7%, and segregating when the standard deviation between donors exceeded 5%. A statistical classification framework was developed to diagnose cytomegalovirus status using the catalog of TCR beta chain sequences. A later analysis assigned V and J genes by comparing TCR nucleotide sequences with IMGT/GENE-DB human TR gene sequences. A later analysis assigned CDR3 sequences and most-parsimonious VDJ recombination scenarios with the TCRdist pipeline. In a later analysis, every TCR beta chain was defined by the combination of its CDR3 amino acid sequence and its V-gene family, and reads without a unique V-gene family were dropped. In a later analysis, some 600 highly shared, low-generation-probability nucleotide sequences were removed to address suspected cross-contamination and a sequencing artifact. In a later analysis, a clonal expansion index was calculated for each public chain from normalized within-repertoire ranks of inferred template counts. Generation probabilities in a later analysis came from a VDJ recombination model fitted to out-of-frame rearrangements, and those results were checked against IGoR. In a later analysis, hypergeometric tests were used to score TCR-TCR, TCR-HLA and TCR-CMV co-occurrence, with a repertoire-size bias correction applied to TCR pairs. A later analysis estimated false discovery rates by permuting HLA or CMV assignments 20 times. In a later analysis, co-occurring TCRs were grouped using DBSCAN, with TCRdist sequence similarity added in when clustering inside HLA-allele-positive subsets. Repertoires with fewer than 30,000 or more than 120,000 public chains were left out of co-occurrence clustering, as were about 5 repertoires with anomalous nucleotide sharing. In its TCRdb copy, this immuneACCESS table keeps in-frame sequences only and misses some clones. Where compared with another copy, unresolved V genes explain less than half of these, and the others have no known cause. V, J and clone size derive from that table, while D and trimming were established from the DNA sequence. This sample gives 90,000 to 110,000 clones in total; roughly 13% of them show up just once. The ten largest clones add up to approximately 15% of the sample.

V is cut back by 6 bases and J by 2 bases, with 7 bases in the junction unmatched. The germline V gene gives CDR1 as MNHNS and CDR2 as SASEGT. The CDR3 numbers 15 residues from cysteine through phenylalanine. Only the CDR3 region is kept as DNA, spanning 45 bases read in frame from base 1. Sequences were obtained from PBMCs. The source of this sequence is a man aged 40-49 years in good health and CMV-seropositive. The chain couples TRBV6-1 to TRBJ1-5; 7 nucleotides in the junction match TRBD1. The nucleotides read TGTGCCAGCAGGGCCCCAGGACAGGGCAATCAGCCCCAGCATTTT. It encodes CASRAPGQGNQPQHF.